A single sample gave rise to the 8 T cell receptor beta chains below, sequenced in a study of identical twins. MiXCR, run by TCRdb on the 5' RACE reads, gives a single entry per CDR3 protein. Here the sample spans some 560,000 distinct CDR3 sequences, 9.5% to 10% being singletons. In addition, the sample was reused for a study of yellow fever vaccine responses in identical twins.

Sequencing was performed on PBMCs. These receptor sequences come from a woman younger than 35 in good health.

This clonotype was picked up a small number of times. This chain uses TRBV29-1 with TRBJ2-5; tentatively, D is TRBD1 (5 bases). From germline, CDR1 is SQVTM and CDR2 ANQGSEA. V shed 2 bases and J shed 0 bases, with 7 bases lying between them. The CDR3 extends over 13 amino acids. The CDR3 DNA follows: TGCAGCGTTGAATCCAGGGACCAAGAGACCCAGTACTTC. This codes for CSVESRDQETQYF.

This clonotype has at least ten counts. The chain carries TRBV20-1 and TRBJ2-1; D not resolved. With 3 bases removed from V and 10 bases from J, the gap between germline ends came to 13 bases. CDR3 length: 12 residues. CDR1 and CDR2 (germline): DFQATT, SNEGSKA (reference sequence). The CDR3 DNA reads TGCAGTGCTAGTCAGTCTATTAAGGAGCAGTTCTTC. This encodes CSASQSIKEQFF.

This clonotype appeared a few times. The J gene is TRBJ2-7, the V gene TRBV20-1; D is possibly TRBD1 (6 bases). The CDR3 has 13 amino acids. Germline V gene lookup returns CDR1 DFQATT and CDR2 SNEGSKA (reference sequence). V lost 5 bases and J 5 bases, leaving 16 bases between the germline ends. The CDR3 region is CSAPDREYNEQYF. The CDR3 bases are TGCAGTGCTCCGGACAGAGAATATAACGAGCAGTACTTC.

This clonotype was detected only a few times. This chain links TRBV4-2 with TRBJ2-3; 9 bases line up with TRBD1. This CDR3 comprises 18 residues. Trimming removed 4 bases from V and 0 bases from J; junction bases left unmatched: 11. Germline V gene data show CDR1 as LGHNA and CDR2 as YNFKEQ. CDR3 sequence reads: CASSRGGTGFPSTDTQYF. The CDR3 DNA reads TGTGCCAGCAGCCGAGGAGGGACAGGGTTCCCTAGCACAGATACGCAGTATTTT.

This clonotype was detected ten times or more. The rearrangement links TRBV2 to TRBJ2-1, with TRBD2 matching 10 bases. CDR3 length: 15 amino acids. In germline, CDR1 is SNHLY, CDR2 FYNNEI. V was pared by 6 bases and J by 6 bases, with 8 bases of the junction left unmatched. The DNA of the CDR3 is TGTGCCAGCAGCGGTACTAGCGGGGCTATCAATGAGCAGTTCTTC. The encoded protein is CASSGTSGAINEQFF.

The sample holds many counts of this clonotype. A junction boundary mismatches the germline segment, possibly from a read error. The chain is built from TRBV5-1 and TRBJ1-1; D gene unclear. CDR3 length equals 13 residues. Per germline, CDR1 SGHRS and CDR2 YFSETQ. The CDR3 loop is CASSLGRDTEAFF. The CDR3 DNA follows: TGTGCCAGCAGTTTAGGACGGGATACTGAAGCTTTCTTT.

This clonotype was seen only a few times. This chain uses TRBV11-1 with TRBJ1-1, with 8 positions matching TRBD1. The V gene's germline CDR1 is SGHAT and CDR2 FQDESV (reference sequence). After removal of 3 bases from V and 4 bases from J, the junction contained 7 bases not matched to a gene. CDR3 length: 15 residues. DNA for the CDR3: TGTGCCAGCAGCTTTGCTGTAACAGGGGGCACTGAAGCTTTCTTT. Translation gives CASSFAVTGGTEAFF. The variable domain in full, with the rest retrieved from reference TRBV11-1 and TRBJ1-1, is EAEVAQSPRYKITEKSQAVAFWCDPISGHATLYWYRQILGQGPELLVQFQDESVVDDSQLPKDRFSAERLKGVDSTLKIQPAELGDSAMYLCASSFAVTGGTEAFFGQGTRLTVV.

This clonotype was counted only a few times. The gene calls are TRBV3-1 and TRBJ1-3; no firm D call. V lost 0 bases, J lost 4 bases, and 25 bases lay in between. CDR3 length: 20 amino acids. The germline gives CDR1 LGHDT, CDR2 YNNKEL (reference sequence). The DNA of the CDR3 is TGTGCCAGCAGCCAAGATCTTATTGGATTTGGTGGGATGTCGGGAAACACCATATATTTT. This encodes CASSQDLIGFGGMSGNTIYF.